Listed here are 29 T cell receptor beta chains from one sample, sequenced in a study of T-cell memory formation after mild COVID-19. One entry per CDR3 protein results from TCRdb running MiXCR on the 5' RACE reads. Of hundreds of thousands of distinct CDR3 sequences listed, approximately 18% were seen once; the top ten hold roughly an eighth. The sample consisted of PBMCs or a T cell subset sorted from them (not recorded which). All receptors come from an adult woman who had mild COVID-19 (a few samples of this study predate the infection). Cell type and time point are not known.

In this sample, this clonotype turned up many times. This sequence joins TRBV4-1 and TRBJ1-2; D gene unclear. The germline V gene encodes CDR1 MGHRA and CDR2 YSYEKL. The CDR3 is made up of 13 amino acids. The V gene lost 4 bases and the J gene lost 4 bases, with 10 bases spanning the gap. The CDR3 protein is CASSPSGPYGYTF. The CDR3, as DNA: TGCGCCAGCAGCCCATCTGGGCCCTATGGCTACACCTTC.

This chain joins TRBV5-6 and TRBJ1-5; 10 bases line up with TRBD1. The CDR3 sequence is 16 residues long. Unmatched junction bases numbered 8, after V lost 4 bases and J lost 4 bases. The germline V gene has CDR1 SGHDT and CDR2 YYEEEE. The CDR3 sequence is CASSIGDRGGNQPQHF. The CDR3 DNA is TGTGCCAGCAGCATCGGGGACAGGGGAGGGAATCAGCCCCAGCATTTT.

This chain links TRBV7-3 with TRBJ2-1; D might be TRBD2 (5 bases). The V end lost 5 bases, the J end lost 8 bases, and 19 bases lay between the germline ends. CDR3 size: 15 residues. Germline CDR1 is SGHTA and CDR2 is FQGTGA. DNA for the CDR3: TGTGCCAGCAGCCCCAGGAACCTGGGGAGCGATGAGCAGTTCTTC. As protein: CASSPRNLGSDEQFF.

In this sample, this clonotype turned up once. V gene TRBV7-8 combines with J gene TRBJ2-3; D unclear. Germline V gene sequence: CDR1 SGHVS, CDR2 FQNEAQ. CDR3 length: 14 residues. V shed 5 bases and J shed 5 bases, with 14 bases lying between them. The CDR3 sequence is CASSLRNPRDTQYF. CDR3 nucleotide sequence: TGTGCCAGCAGCCTCCGAAACCCTAGAGATACGCAGTATTTT.

This clonotype was counted between two and nine times. The chain joins TRBV7-2 to TRBJ2-3, with 8 bases aligning to TRBD2. The CDR3 extends over 14 amino acids. Trimming at V came to 3 bases and at J to 5 bases, leaving 4 bases not matched to a gene. CDR1 and CDR2 from the germline V gene are SGHTA and FQGNSA. The CDR3 DNA reads as TGTGCCAGCAGCTTTTCGACTAGCGAAGATACGCAGTATTTT. Its protein is CASSFSTSEDTQYF.

The J gene is TRBJ2-1, the V gene TRBV5-6, with D maybe TRBD2 (6 bases). Germline V gene lookup returns CDR1 SGHDT and CDR2 YYEEEE. With 4 bases removed from V and 9 bases from J, the gap between germline ends came to 14 bases. The CDR3 spans 13 residues. The CDR3: CASSVWGVAEQFF. The CDR3 DNA sequence: TGTGCCAGCAGCGTGTGGGGGGTTGCTGAGCAGTTCTTC. Combining the CDR3 with reference TRBV5-6 and TRBJ2-1 gives the whole variable domain DAGVTQSPTHLIKTRGQQVTLRCSPKSGHDTVSWYQQALGQGPQFIFQYYEEEERQRGNFPDRFSGHQFPNYSSELNVNALLLGDSALYLCASSVWGVAEQFFGPGTRLTVL.

The chain carries TRBV7-3 and TRBJ2-1; TRBD2 might be the D (5 bases). This CDR3 contains 13 residues. V shed 3 bases and J shed 10 bases, with 13 bases lying between them. Germline assignment: CDR1 SGHTA and CDR2 FQGTGA. The chain's CDR3 is CASSFQPEGEQFF. The CDR3 DNA is TGTGCCAGCAGCTTTCAGCCTGAGGGAGAGCAGTTCTTC.

The chain links TRBV19 to TRBJ2-7, with D tentatively TRBD2 (6 bases). V lost 8 bases to trimming and J lost 0 bases, with 14 bases between them. There are 14 residues in the CDR3. CDR1 is LNHDA and CDR2 is SQIVND in the germline V gene (reference sequence). CDR3 protein: CASRPGLYSYEQYF. In nucleotides, the CDR3 is TGTGCCAGTCGTCCGGGACTGTACTCCTACGAGCAGTACTTC.

This clonotype was detected a few times. The V call is TRBV5-1, the J call TRBJ2-1, with D possibly being TRBD1 (6 bases). The CDR3 contains 16 residues. Germline CDR1 is SGHRS and CDR2 is YFSETQ. V shed 0 bases and J shed 0 bases, with 10 bases lying between them. CDR3: CASSLGQAPSYNEQFF. CDR3 DNA sequence: TGCGCCAGCAGCTTGGGACAGGCGCCCTCCTACAATGAGCAGTTCTTC.

The chain has TRBV3-1 and TRBJ1-6, with D tentatively TRBD1 (5 bases). Germline CDR1 and CDR2: LGHDT and YNNKEL (reference sequence). Trimming stripped 0 bases from V and 5 bases from J, with 11 bases between. CDR3 length equals 16 residues. The CDR3 is CASSQDRLGDNSPLHF. The DNA of the CDR3 is TGTGCCAGCAGCCAAGATCGTTTAGGGGATAATTCACCCCTCCACTTT.

The chain combines TRBV20-1 with TRBJ2-7, with TRBD1 matching 9 bases. The CDR3 sequence is 12 residues long. Per germline, CDR1 DFQATT and CDR2 SNEGSKA (reference sequence). V gave up 5 bases and J gave up 7 bases; unmatched junction bases: 6. This CDR3 is CSASGQGWEQYF. The DNA for the CDR3 is TGCAGTGCTTCTGGACAGGGGTGGGAGCAGTACTTC.

This clonotype was picked up a small number of times. The chain has TRBV6-2 or TRBV6-3 and TRBJ2-1; D is uncertain. Deletions cut 3 bases from V and 4 bases from J, with 10 bases between. CDR1 is MNHEY and CDR2 is SVGEGT in the germline V gene. The CDR3 covers 14 residues. CDR3 region: CASSYADLYNEQFF. CDR3 in DNA: TGTGCCAGCAGTTATGCGGACCTTTACAATGAGCAGTTCTTC.

This clonotype came up a few times. This chain connects TRBV12-3 or TRBV12-4 to TRBJ1-1; the D gene is possibly TRBD1 (6 bases). Trimming pared 5 bases from V and 2 bases from J, leaving 12 bases between. The CDR3 loop spans 14 amino acids. Here the CDR3 DNA reads TGTGCCAGCAGTCGCCAACAGGGTAACACTGAAGCTTTCTTT. Translated, it gives CASSRQQGNTEAFF.

This clonotype has just a few counts. This chain joins TRBV15 and TRBJ2-5; D not certain. Germline CDR1 and CDR2: LNHNV and YYDKDF (reference sequence). The CDR3 is 14 residues long. Trimming cost V 1 base and J 2 bases, with 8 bases left between them. As DNA, the CDR3 is TGTGCCACCAGCAGAGTTACCAGACAAGAGACCCAGTACTTC. Translating it yields CATSRVTRQETQYF.

This clonotype showed up just a few times. This rearrangement joins TRBV7-2 to TRBJ2-2, with 8 bases identical to TRBD2. The CDR3 has 15 amino acids. Trimming took 6 bases from V and 0 from J; bases not matched to a gene: 3. Germline lookup yields CDR1 SGHTA and CDR2 FQGNSA. The CDR3 region has the DNA TGTGCCAGCAGAGTAGCGGGGACGAACACCGGGGAGCTGTTTTTT. Translation: CASRVAGTNTGELFF.

The chain employs TRBV10-3 and TRBJ2-1; no clear D. Trimming removed 3 bases at V and 2 bases at J, with 8 bases between. This CDR3 contains 14 residues. In germline, CDR1 is ENHRY, CDR2 SYGVKD. The CDR3 spells CAISERATYNEQFF. CDR3 DNA sequence: TGTGCCATCAGTGAAAGGGCGACCTACAATGAGCAGTTCTTC.

This clonotype was seen a handful of times. V usage is TRBV24-1 and J usage is TRBJ2-1; TRBD1 agrees at 10 bases. Trimming removed 3 bases from V and 3 bases from J; junction bases left unmatched: 1. This CDR3 has 15 amino acids. Germline V gene data show CDR1 as KGHDR and CDR2 as SFDVKD. The CDR3 reads CATSDRTGGYNEQFF. For the CDR3, the DNA is TGTGCCACCAGTGATCGGACAGGGGGCTACAATGAGCAGTTCTTC.

This clonotype was seen only a few times. The chain carries TRBV19 and TRBJ2-7; 13 bases are a match to TRBD2. With V trimmed by 7 bases and J by 7 bases, 4 bases remained unmatched. In germline, CDR1 is LNHDA, CDR2 SQIVND (reference sequence). The CDR3 contains 13 residues. The CDR3 nucleotides read TGTGCCAGTACTTGGACTAGCGGGGGAGAGCAGTACTTC. Translated, it gives CASTWTSGGEQYF.

J is TRBJ2-1 and V is TRBV4-1; 9 nucleotides line up with TRBD2. The CDR3 totals 17 residues. Germline-derived CDR1 and CDR2 are MGHRA and YSYEKL. The trim removed 0 bases at V and 3 bases at J, leaving 6 bases unmatched. CDR3 nucleotide sequence: TGCGCCAGCAGCCAAGAAGTAGGAGCGGGAGGCTACAATGAGCAGTTCTTC. This translates into CASSQEVGAGGYNEQFF.

Ten or more counts support this clonotype. This chain joins TRBV12-3 or TRBV12-4 and TRBJ1-2; D ambiguous. This CDR3 is built from 13 residues. Trimming removed 6 bases at V and 3 bases at J, with 11 bases between. The CDR3 DNA reads TGTGCCAGCAGCTTGGGCCGAGACTATGGCTACACCTTC. Its translation is CASSLGRDYGYTF.

This chain's CDR3 is CASGLVRTRQKENYGYTF. The CDR3, as DNA: TGTGCTAGTGGTTTGGTACGCACGAGGCAGAAGGAAAACTATGGCTACACCTTC. V and J are TRBV12-5 and TRBJ1-2, with D hard to call. CDR1 LGHNT and CDR2 FRNRAP come from the germline V gene. The V end was cut by 0 bases, the J end by 2 bases, with 19 bases between. The CDR3 is 18 residues long.

The CDR3 region has the DNA TGTGCCAGCAAAACCCGGACTAGCGGTATGGCCAAAAACATTCAGTACTTC. Translating it yields CASKTRTSGMAKNIQYF. This sequence joins TRBV21-1 and TRBJ2-4; the table names TRBD2, a call not compared with the DNA. TRBV21-1 is deemed a pseudogene. The CDR3 spans 17 residues.

The J gene is TRBJ1-6, the V gene TRBV4-3, with TRBD1 as a possible D gene (5 bases). Germline assignment: CDR1 LGHNA and CDR2 YSLEER. CDR3 length equals 16 residues. V dropped 0 bases and J dropped 7 bases, with 13 bases sitting between them. CDR3 sequence: CASSQDPQGGNSPLHF. CDR3 bases: TGCGCCAGCAGCCAAGATCCTCAGGGTGGGAATTCACCCCTCCACTTT.

V is TRBV4-1 and J is TRBJ1-5, with 8 bases matching TRBD1. Germline lookup yields CDR1 MGHRA and CDR2 YSYEKL. The ends lost 3 bases at V and 3 bases at J; junction bases unmatched: 4. The CDR3 runs to 15 residues. CDR3 coding DNA: TGCGCCAGCAGCCAGACAGGGGCCTCCAATCAGCCCCAGCATTTT. The encoded protein is CASSQTGASNQPQHF.

Ten or more counts support this clonotype. The chain is built from TRBV6-5 and TRBJ2-5; TRBD2 might be the D (5 bases). V was clipped by 6 bases and J by 1 base, with 15 bases between them. The CDR3 has 15 amino acids. Germline V gives CDR1 MNHEY, CDR2 SVGAGI. For the CDR3, the DNA is TGTGCCAGCAGCTCGGGAACCCTAATCCAAGAGACCCAGTACTTC. It is translated as CASSSGTLIQETQYF.

This clonotype was counted between two and nine times. The J gene is TRBJ2-1, the V gene TRBV18; TRBD2 is a possible D gene (6 bases). CDR1 is KGHSH and CDR2 is LQKENI in the germline V gene. There are 15 residues in the CDR3. Trimming removed 3 bases at V and 2 bases at J, with 11 bases between. Written as DNA, the CDR3 is TGTGCCAGCTCACCCCCGGGAGTGCCCTACAATGAGCAGTTCTTC. It encodes CASSPPGVPYNEQFF. The full variable domain, in which reference TRBV18 and TRBJ2-1 provide the parts outside the CDR3, is NAGVMQNPRHLVRRRGQEARLRCSPMKGHSHVYWYRQLPEEGLKFMVYLQKENIIDESGMPKERFSAEFPKEGPSILRIQQVVRGDSAAYFCASSPPGVPYNEQFFGPGTRLTVL.

This clonotype has at least ten counts. A read error may account for a junction end that differs from germline. The J gene is TRBJ2-1, the V gene TRBV7-9; D unclear. This CDR3 comprises 12 residues. CDR1 and CDR2 from the germline V gene are SEHNR and FQNEAQ (reference sequence). CDR3 nucleotides: TGCGCCAGCAGCTTCAGTTACAATGAGCAGTTCTTC. Translated: CASSFSYNEQFF.

This clonotype has a handful of counts. V is TRBV18 and J is TRBJ2-7, with D hard to call. Trimming took 0 bases from V and 2 from J, leaving 8 bases between them. Germline assignment: CDR1 KGHSH and CDR2 LQKENI. The CDR3 consists of 14 residues. CDR3 sequence (DNA): TGTGCCAGCTCACCACCAGAGCTTACCTACGAGCAGTACTTC. Protein: CASSPPELTYEQYF.

This clonotype occurred a few times. This chain uses TRBV6-2 or TRBV6-3 with TRBJ2-3; TRBD1 agrees at 9 bases. The CDR3 spans 14 residues. The V and J ends lost 5 bases and 3 bases, in that order; junction bases with no gene match: 3. Germline CDR1 is MNHEY and CDR2 is SVGEGT. The CDR3 DNA reads as TGTGCCAGCAGTGGGACAGGGCGGACAGATACGCAGTATTTT. This codes for CASSGTGRTDTQYF.